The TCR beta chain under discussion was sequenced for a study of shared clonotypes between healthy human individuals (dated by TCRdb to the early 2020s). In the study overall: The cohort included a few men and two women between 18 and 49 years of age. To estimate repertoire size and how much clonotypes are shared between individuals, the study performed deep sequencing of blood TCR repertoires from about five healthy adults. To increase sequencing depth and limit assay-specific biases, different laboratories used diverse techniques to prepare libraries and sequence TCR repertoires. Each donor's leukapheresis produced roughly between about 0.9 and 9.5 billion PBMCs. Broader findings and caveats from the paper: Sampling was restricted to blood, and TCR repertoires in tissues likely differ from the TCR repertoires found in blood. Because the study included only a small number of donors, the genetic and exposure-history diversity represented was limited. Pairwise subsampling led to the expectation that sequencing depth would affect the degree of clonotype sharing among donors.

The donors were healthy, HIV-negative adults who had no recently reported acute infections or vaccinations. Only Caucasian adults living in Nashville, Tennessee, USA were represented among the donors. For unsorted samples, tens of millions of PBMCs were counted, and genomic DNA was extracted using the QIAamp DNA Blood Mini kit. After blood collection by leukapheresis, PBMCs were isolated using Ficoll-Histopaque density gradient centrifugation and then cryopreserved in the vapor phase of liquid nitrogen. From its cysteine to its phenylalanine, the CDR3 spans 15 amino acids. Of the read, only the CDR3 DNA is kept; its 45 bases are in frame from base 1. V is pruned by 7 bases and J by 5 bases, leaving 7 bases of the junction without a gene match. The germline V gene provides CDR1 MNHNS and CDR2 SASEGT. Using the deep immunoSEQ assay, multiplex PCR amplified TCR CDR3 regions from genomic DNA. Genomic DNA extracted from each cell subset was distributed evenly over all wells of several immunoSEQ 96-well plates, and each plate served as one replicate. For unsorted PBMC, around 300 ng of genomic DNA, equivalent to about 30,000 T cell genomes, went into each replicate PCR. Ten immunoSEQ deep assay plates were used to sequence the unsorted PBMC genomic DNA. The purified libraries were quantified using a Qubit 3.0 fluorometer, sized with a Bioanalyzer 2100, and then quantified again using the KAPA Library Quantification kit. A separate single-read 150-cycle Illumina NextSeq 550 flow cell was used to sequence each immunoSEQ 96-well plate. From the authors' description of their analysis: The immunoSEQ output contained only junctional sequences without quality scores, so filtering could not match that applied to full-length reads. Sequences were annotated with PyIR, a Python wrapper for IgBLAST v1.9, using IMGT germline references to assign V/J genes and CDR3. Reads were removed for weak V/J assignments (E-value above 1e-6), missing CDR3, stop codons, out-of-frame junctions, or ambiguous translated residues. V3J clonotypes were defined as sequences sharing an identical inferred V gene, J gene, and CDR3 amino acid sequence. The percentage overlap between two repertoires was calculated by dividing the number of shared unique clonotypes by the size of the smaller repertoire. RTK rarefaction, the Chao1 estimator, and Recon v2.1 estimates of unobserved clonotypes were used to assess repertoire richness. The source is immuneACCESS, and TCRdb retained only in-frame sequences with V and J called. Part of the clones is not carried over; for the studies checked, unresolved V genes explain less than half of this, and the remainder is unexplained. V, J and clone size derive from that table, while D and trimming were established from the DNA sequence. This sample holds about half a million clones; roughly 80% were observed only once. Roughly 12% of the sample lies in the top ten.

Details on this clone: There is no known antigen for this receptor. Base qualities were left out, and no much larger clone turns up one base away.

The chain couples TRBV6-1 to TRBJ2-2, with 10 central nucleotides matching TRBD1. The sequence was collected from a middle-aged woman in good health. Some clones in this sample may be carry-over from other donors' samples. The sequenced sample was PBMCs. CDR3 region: CASTPGTGETGELFF. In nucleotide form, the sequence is TGTGCCAGCACCCCCGGGACAGGGGAGACCGGGGAGCTGTTTTTT.